The 24 T cell receptor beta chains listed next were all sequenced from one sample in a study of cytomegalovirus exposure and HLA in healthy donors. The data were produced by immunoSEQ multiplex PCR, yet TCRdb's version contains in-frame clones alone and is incomplete. This sample has 71,000 or so clones, with roughly 94% found just once. The specimen sequenced was PBMCs. These receptors came from a young woman in good health and CMV-seropositive.

The chain uses TRBV5-1 and TRBJ2-7; 9 nucleotides line up with TRBD2. The V and J ends lost 4 bases and 3 bases, in that order; junction bases with no gene match: 8. This CDR3 has 15 amino acids. Germline CDR1 and CDR2: SGHRS and YFSETQ. The CDR3 is CASSQGTSLSYEQYF. In nucleotides, the CDR3 is TGCGCCAGCAGCCAGGGGACTAGCTTGAGCTACGAGCAGTACTTC.

This clone appeared a single time. The V call is TRBV27, the J call TRBJ2-5; the D gene is possibly TRBD2 (6 bases). Germline V lookup: CDR1 MNHEY, CDR2 SMNVEV (reference sequence). V was pared by 5 bases and J by 2 bases, with 9 bases between. The CDR3 runs 13 residues. The CDR3 DNA is TGTGCCAGCAGTACGGACTATCAAGAGACCCAGTACTTC. Its protein product is CASSTDYQETQYF.

The chain carries TRBV4-3 and TRBJ2-1; 15 positions agree with TRBD2. Trimming at V came to 3 bases and at J to 4 bases, leaving 4 bases not matched to a gene. This CDR3 region has 17 residues. Germline V gene sequence: CDR1 LGHNA, CDR2 YSLEER. The CDR3 is CASSHGLAGGEYNEQFF. The CDR3 nucleotides read TGCGCCAGCAGCCACGGACTAGCGGGAGGGGAATACAATGAGCAGTTCTTC.

The chain employs TRBV18 and TRBJ2-1, with 10 positions matching TRBD2. Looked up from germline, CDR1 is KGHSH and CDR2 is LQKENI. V dropped 6 bases and J dropped 1; count of bases not matched to a gene: 3. The CDR3 is made up of 15 amino acids. As DNA, the CDR3 is TGTGCCAGCTCGCCTAGCGGGGGTTCCTACAATGAGCAGTTCTTC. Protein product: CASSPSGGSYNEQFF.

The V call is TRBV6-1, the J call TRBJ2-7; TRBD2 is a possible D gene (6 bases). This CDR3 is 14 amino acids long. Trimming shortened V by 6 bases and J by 0 bases, and 12 bases separated the two germline ends. Looked up from germline, CDR1 is MNHNS and CDR2 is SASEGT. CDR3 sequence (DNA): TGTGCCAGCAGGCGGGACGGAGTCTCCTACGAGCAGTACTTC. Translation gives CASRRDGVSYEQYF.

The rearrangement uses TRBV7-2 and TRBJ1-5; D is ambiguous. The V end lost 6 bases, the J end lost 4 bases, and 10 bases lay between the germline ends. CDR3 size: 13 residues. Germline CDR1 reads SGHTA; CDR2 reads FQGNSA. The CDR3 spells CASSNNRNQPQHF. For the CDR3, the DNA is TGTGCCAGCAGTAATAACAGAAATCAGCCCCAGCATTTT.

The J gene is TRBJ2-2, the V gene TRBV7-3; TRBD1 aligns across 8 bases. V dropped 3 bases and J dropped 1; count of bases not matched to a gene: 4. There are 16 residues in the CDR3. From germline, CDR1 is SGHTA and CDR2 FQGTGA. The CDR3 reads CASSFTGGMNTGELFF. The CDR3 DNA sequence: TGTGCCAGCAGCTTCACAGGGGGAATGAACACCGGGGAGCTGTTTTTT.

The chain carries TRBV5-1 and TRBJ2-3, with a possible D match to TRBD1 (6 bases). Germline loops: CDR1 SGHRS, CDR2 YFSETQ. V was cut by 7 bases and J by 1 base, with 10 bases left in between. There are 13 residues in the CDR3. CDR3 protein: CASADSGTDTQYF. The CDR3 bases are TGCGCCAGCGCGGACAGTGGCACAGATACGCAGTATTTT.

This chain links TRBV6-5 with TRBJ1-2; 7 nucleotides align to TRBD1. J was trimmed by 4 bases and V by 4 bases; bases with no gene match: 6. This CDR3 contains 14 residues. Per the germline V gene, CDR1 is MNHEY and CDR2 is SVGAGI. CDR3 sequence: CASSSGTDIYGYTF. CDR3 sequence (DNA): TGTGCCAGCAGTTCCGGGACAGACATCTATGGCTACACCTTC.

The gene calls are TRBV5-1 and TRBJ1-2, with D tentatively TRBD1 (6 bases). V was trimmed by 0 bases and J by 5 bases, leaving 11 bases between them. CDR3 size: 14 residues. Germline CDR1 reads SGHRS; CDR2 reads YFSETQ. CDR3 bases: TGCGCCAGCAGCTTGGAGGACAGAGAATATGGCTACACCTTC. This codes for CASSLEDREYGYTF.

V usage is TRBV18 and J usage is TRBJ1-1, with D hard to call. In germline, CDR1 is KGHSH, CDR2 LQKENI. Trimming stripped 2 bases from V and 1 base from J, with 8 bases between. The CDR3 is made up of 14 amino acids. CDR3 DNA sequence: TGTGCCAGCTCACCATCGGGAAGGAACACTGAAGCTTTCTTT. It codes for CASSPSGRNTEAFF.

The chain joins TRBV15 to TRBJ2-3; 9 bases line up with TRBD2. Losses at the gene ends were 1 base for V and 1 base for J; bases not matched to a gene: 12. Germline CDR1 and CDR2: LNHNV and YYDKDF (reference sequence). The CDR3 consists of 19 residues. The CDR3 sequence is CATSRAKRGAPRGTDTQYF. DNA of the CDR3: TGTGCCACCAGCAGAGCTAAGCGGGGGGCCCCCCGGGGCACAGATACGCAGTATTTT. The complete variable domain, with remaining parts taken from reference TRBV15 and TRBJ2-3, reads DAMVIQNPRYQVTQFGKPVTLSCSQTLNHNVMYWYQQKSSQAPKLLFHYYDKDFNNEADTPDNFQSRRPNTSFCFLDIRSPGLGDTAMYLCATSRAKRGAPRGTDTQYFGPGTRLTVL.

The gene calls are TRBV28 and TRBJ2-1; a weak D match, TRBD1 (6 bases). V shed 5 bases and J shed 10 bases, with 9 bases lying between them. Per the germline V gene, CDR1 is MDHEN and CDR2 is SYDVKM. CDR3 length equals 11 residues. Written as DNA, the CDR3 is TGTGCCAGCAGTAGGACAGCCGAGCAGTTCTTC. It codes for CASSRTAEQFF.

This sequence joins TRBV4-3 and TRBJ1-1; 7 bases are a match to TRBD1. The ends lost 2 bases at V and 2 bases at J; junction bases unmatched: 11. The CDR3 covers 17 residues. Germline V CDR1 and CDR2: LGHNA, YSLEER. The CDR3 loop is CASSQTPGQGGNTEAFF. CDR3 nucleotide sequence: TGCGCCAGCAGCCAAACCCCCGGCCAGGGGGGAAACACTGAAGCTTTCTTT.

CDR3 in amino acids: CASSSWTSEPNTGELFF. CDR3 sequence (DNA): TGTGCCAGCAGCTCCTGGACTAGCGAGCCGAACACCGGGGAGCTGTTTTTT. The V call is TRBV7-9, the J call TRBJ2-2; 9 nucleotides line up with TRBD2. V was clipped by 4 bases and J by 0 bases; unmatched bases: 6. CDR3 size: 17 residues. Germline CDR1 is SEHNR and CDR2 is FQNEAQ (reference sequence).

The rearrangement uses TRBV5-1 and TRBJ2-6; perhaps TRBD2 as D (5 bases). Germline lookup yields CDR1 SGHRS and CDR2 YFSETQ. The CDR3 covers 17 residues. The V end was cut by 0 bases, the J end by 1 base, with 11 bases between. CDR3 bases: TGCGCCAGCAGCTTGGGGACTGGGGATTCTGGGGCCAACGTCCTGACTTTC. Its protein product is CASSLGTGDSGANVLTF. The full variable domain, with the rest looked up from reference TRBV5-1 and TRBJ2-6, is KAGVTQTPRYLIKTRGQQVTLSCSPISGHRSVSWYQQTPGQGLQFLFEYFSETQRNKGNFPGRFSGRQFSNSRSEMNVSTLELGDSALYLCASSLGTGDSGANVLTFGAGSRLTVL.

The rearrangement joins TRBV28 to TRBJ2-2; TRBD2 aligns across 8 bases. Germline V lookup: CDR1 MDHEN, CDR2 SYDVKM. The CDR3 length is 15 residues. The J segment lost 2 bases and the V segment lost 8 bases, leaving 7 bases of the junction unmatched. CDR3 DNA sequence: TGTGCCAGCCGCGAGCGGGGGTCCAACACCGGGGAGCTGTTTTTT. It codes for CASRERGSNTGELFF.

The chain links TRBV13 to TRBJ1-1; 7 positions agree with TRBD1. The V segment lost 5 bases and the J segment 6 bases; nucleotides outside the gene matches: 6. This CDR3 is built from 13 residues. In germline, CDR1 is PRHDT, CDR2 FYEKMQ (reference sequence). This CDR3 reads CASSPTGLPEAFF. CDR3 sequence (DNA): TGTGCCAGCAGCCCGACAGGGCTCCCTGAAGCTTTCTTT. Complete variable domain (other parts from reference TRBV13 and TRBJ1-1): AAGVIQSPRHLIKEKRETATLKCYPIPRHDTVYWYQQGPGQDPQFLISFYEKMQSDKGSIPDRFSAQQFSDYHSELNMSSLELGDSALYFCASSPTGLPEAFFGQGTRLTVV.

The chain employs TRBV2 and TRBJ2-2; TRBD2 aligns across 9 bases. The CDR3 has 15 residues. The trim removed 7 bases at V and 6 bases at J, leaving 9 bases unmatched. Germline CDR1 SNHLY, CDR2 FYNNEI. The CDR3 nucleotides are TGTGCCAGCACCCAGACTAGCGGTGGGGCCGGGGAGCTGTTTTTT. Its protein product is CASTQTSGGAGELFF.

This chain connects TRBV5-6 to TRBJ1-1; tentatively, D is TRBD1 (5 bases). Germline V gene data show CDR1 as SGHDT and CDR2 as YYEEEE. V was clipped by 4 bases and J by 10 bases, with 14 bases between them. CDR3 length: 12 amino acids. As DNA, the CDR3 is TGTGCCAGCAGCGCATTGTCCGGGGGAGCTTTCTTT. Translated: CASSALSGGAFF.

The chain couples TRBV6-5 to TRBJ2-3; 7 bases line up with TRBD2. V was pared by 5 bases and J by 7 bases, with 3 bases of the junction left unmatched. CDR1 MNHEY and CDR2 SVGAGI come from the germline V gene. The CDR3 runs 12 residues. CDR3 sequence reads: CASSSGEHTQYF. DNA of the CDR3: TGTGCCAGCAGTAGCGGGGAGCATACGCAGTATTTT.

The chain links TRBV28 to TRBJ1-5, with unresolved D. This CDR3 has 16 amino acids. The V gene's germline CDR1 is MDHEN and CDR2 SYDVKM. Trimming left V 0 bases short and J 1 base short, with 10 bases between. DNA of the CDR3: TGTGCCAGCAGTTTATGGGGGAGGATAAGCAATCAGCCCCAGCATTTT. Encoded protein: CASSLWGRISNQPQHF.

V and J are TRBV14 and TRBJ2-2, with D tentatively TRBD2 (6 bases). CDR3 length: 12 amino acids. Germline V gene lookup returns CDR1 SGHDN and CDR2 FVKESK. Trimming removed 4 bases from V and 6 bases from J, with 6 bases in between. The CDR3, as DNA: TGTGCCAGCAGCCGGGGGGCCGGGGAGCTGTTTTTT. Protein: CASSRGAGELFF.

CDR3 DNA: TGTGCCACCACAAGGACAGGAGAGACCCAGTACTTC. Amino acids: CATTRTGETQYF. The chain has TRBV6-5 and TRBJ2-5; TRBD1 matches 7 bases. This CDR3 region has 12 residues. Germline V gene sequence: CDR1 MNHEY, CDR2 SVGAGI. V shed 10 bases, J shed 4 bases, and the junction held 6 bases outside the gene matches.